These T cell receptor beta chains were read from a single sample in a study of siplizumab effects on memory and regulatory T cells. Generated by immunoSEQ multiplex PCR, the TCRdb table keeps only in-frame clones and is missing some. The sample lists 87,000 or so clones, around 94% seen once, with 0.3% in the top ten. The sequenced sample consisted of non-Treg CD4+ T cells sorted from blood. These receptors were collected from a human donor in good health. The CDR3 runs from the conserved cysteine through the conserved F or W. A D gene is named only where the DNA matches it firmly. Expanded clones get a size class; other rows say once, few or many, or leave the size out.

TRBV19	TRBJ1-6	.	TRBD1	TGTGCCAGTAGTATCGGGACAGGGTCCTCACCCCTCCACTTT	CASSIGTGSSPLHF
TRBV27	TRBJ2-6	.	.	TGTGCCAGCAGTTTCCAGTTCTCTGGGGCCAACGTCCTGACTTTC	CASSFQFSGANVLTF
TRBV5-1	TRBJ1-3	.	.	TGCGCCAGCAGCCCCTCCTCTGGAAACACCATATATTTT	CASSPSSGNTIYF
TRBV4-1	TRBJ2-5	.	TRBD2	TGCGCCAGCAGCCAGAGCGGGGGGGGACGGGAGACCCAGTACTTC	CASSQSGGGRETQYF
TRBV10-2	TRBJ2-2	.	.	TGCGCCAGCAGGGGAAAAGGGGGGACCGGGGAGCTGTTTTTT	CASRGKGGTGELFF
TRBV29-1	TRBJ2-1	.	TRBD2	TGCAGCGCGAGGACTAGCGGGAGTTATGAGCAGTTCTTC	CSARTSGSYEQFF
TRBV7-6	TRBJ2-3	.	.	TGTGCCAGCAGCTTAGTATTAGGGATTAGCACAGATACGCAGTATTTT	CASSLVLGISTDTQYF
TRBV4-2	TRBJ1-2	once	.	TGTGCCAGCAGCCAAGAAGGGTCAGGGCGGGGCTATGGCTACACCTTC	CASSQEGSGRGYGYTF
TRBV5-4	TRBJ1-2	.	.	TGTGCCAGCAGCCGGGACCAGTTGGGCTACACCTTC	CASSRDQLGYTF
TRBV6-6	TRBJ1-2	.	TRBD1	TGTGCCAGCACCCCGCTCCTTCAGGGGGCTGGGGGCTACACCTTC	CASTPLLQGAGGYTF
TRBV7-3	TRBJ1-1	.	.	TGTGCCAGCAGCTTAACAGTTAACACTGAAGCTTTCTTT	CASSLTVNTEAFF
TRBV27	TRBJ1-5	.	.	TGTGCCAGCAGAAAAATCGACAGGATGAATCAGCCCCAGCATTTT	CASRKIDRMNQPQHF
TRBV29-1	TRBJ2-7	.	.	TGCAGCGTTGTTTTTCTAACCCACGAGCAGTACTTC	CSVVFLTHEQYF
TRBV30	TRBJ1-5	.	.	TGTGCCTGGAGCCACGGACACGGTAGCAATCAGCCCCAGCATTTT	CAWSHGHGSNQPQHF
TRBV5-6	TRBJ2-3	once	.	TGTGCCAGCAGCTTGACTATTAGCACAGATACGCAGTATTTT	CASSLTISTDTQYF
TRBV6-4	TRBJ1-2	.	.	TGTGCCAGCAGTCAGAAGGGAAACTTC	CASSQKGNF
TRBV5-1	TRBJ1-2	.	.	TGCGCCAGCAGTTCAGGGGATTTCAGTGGCTACACCTTC	CASSSGDFSGYTF
TRBV4-1	TRBJ2-7	few	.	TGCGCCAGCAGCCAATTGGGAGACAGTTATTACGAGCAGTACTTC	CASSQLGDSYYEQYF
TRBV12-5	TRBJ1-1	.	.	TGTGCTAGTGGTTTGGGGGTACCGAACACTGAAGCTTTCTTT	CASGLGVPNTEAFF
TRBV30	TRBJ1-6	once	.	TGTGCCTGGACGGTAGGGTATAGATCACCCCTCCACTTT	CAWTVGYRSPLHF
TRBV5-1	TRBJ2-5	.	TRBD2	TGCGCCAGCAGCGGCTTAGCGGGGGAACAAGAGACCCAGTACTTC	CASSGLAGEQETQYF
TRBV30	TRBJ1-1	few	.	TGTGCCTGGAGTCCTTACAACGGGAACACTGAAGCTTTCTTT	CAWSPYNGNTEAFF
TRBV11-2	TRBJ2-7	.	.	TGTGCCAGCAGCTTAAGGGGCAGGGCAGAAAACGAGCAGTACTTC	CASSLRGRAENEQYF
TRBV5-1	TRBJ1-2	.	.	TGCGCCAGCAGCTTGGGGTCAGCTACTAACTATGGCTACACCTTC	CASSLGSATNYGYTF
TRBV6-6	TRBJ2-2	.	.	TGTGCCAGCAGTCCCAGGGCCACCGGGGAGCTGTTTTTT	CASSPRATGELFF
TRBV15	TRBJ2-2	.	TRBD2	TGTGCCACCAGCATTCAGGGAGGGGACACCGGGGAGCTGTTTTTT	CATSIQGGDTGELFF
TRBV10-3	TRBJ1-1	.	.	TGTGCCGCACGACCGATAATGAACACTGAAGCTTTCTTT	CAARPIMNTEAFF
TRBV14	TRBJ2-3	.	TRBD2	TGTGCCAGCAGCCAAGATTGGTTTAGCGGGATCAATAGAGATACGCAGTATTTT	CASSQDWFSGINRDTQYF
TRBV2	TRBJ1-6	.	.	TGTGCCAGCACCGTTCGGGGGCAGTCACCCCTCCACTTT	CASTVRGQSPLHF
TRBV5-1	TRBJ2-3	.	.	TGCGCCAGCAGCTTGGGCCAGGGACTTTGGGATACGCAGTATTTT	CASSLGQGLWDTQYF
TRBV5-4	TRBJ1-2	.	TRBD1	TGTGCCAGCAGCGGGACAGGGTCGCGGGGCTACACCTTC	CASSGTGSRGYTF
TRBV11-1	TRBJ2-2	.	.	TGTGCCAGCAGCTTAGTAAGACTCCACACCGGGGAGCTGTTTTTT	CASSLVRLHTGELFF
TRBV7-9	TRBJ2-3	once	TRBD2	TGTGCCGGACGGGGAGGACTAGCGGGAGGAGAGCAGTATTTT	CAGRGGLAGGEQYF
TRBV15	TRBJ2-4	.	TRBD2	TGTGCCACCAGCAGAGATTTGACTAGCCTTCAGTACTTC	CATSRDLTSLQYF
TRBV7-3	TRBJ2-1	.	.	TGTGCCAGCAGCTTAACGTATGCGGACAATGAGCAGTTCTTC	CASSLTYADNEQFF
TRBV7-2	TRBJ1-1	.	.	TGTGCCAGCAGCAGCTTAGGGCGCACTGAAGCTTTCTTT	CASSSLGRTEAFF
TRBV12-5	TRBJ2-7	.	.	TGTGCTAGTGCCACCGGGGACACTCTGGGGGAGCAGTACTTC	CASATGDTLGEQYF
TRBV4-2	TRBJ2-7	.	TRBD2	TGTGCCAGCAGCTCACCGGGACTAGCGGGTGGCGAGCAGTACTTC	CASSSPGLAGGEQYF
TRBV15	TRBJ2-2	.	.	TGTGCCACCAGCACCCGGACAGCGAACACCGGGGAGCTGTTTTTT	CATSTRTANTGELFF
TRBV6-4	TRBJ1-4	.	.	TGTGCCAGCAGTAGGGGAGGACATAAGTTAAAACTGTTTTTT	CASSRGGHKLKLFF
TRBV5-1	TRBJ1-2	.	TRBD1	TGCGCCAGCAGCTTGGAGGGACAGAGAGGTGGCTACACCTTC	CASSLEGQRGGYTF
TRBV25-1	TRBJ1-2	.	TRBD1	TGTGCCAGCAGTCAGGGACAGGTGGGATATGGCTACACCTTC	CASSQGQVGYGYTF
TRBV19	TRBJ2-4	.	.	TGTGCCAGTAGAGACCGAAACATTCAGTACTTC	CASRDRNIQYF
TRBV5-6	TRBJ2-7	.	TRBD2	TGTGCCAGCAGATCCGATAGCGGGGGGCTTGAGCAGTACTTC	CASRSDSGGLEQYF
TRBV6-5	TRBJ1-1	.	.	TGTGCCAGCAAGCCGGGCTACAACACTGAAGCTTTCTTT	CASKPGYNTEAFF
TRBV7-9	TRBJ1-4	.	TRBD1	TGTGCCAGCAGCCTCCCATACGGGACAGGCCCTAATGAAAAACTGTTTTTT	CASSLPYGTGPNEKLFF
TRBV2	TRBJ2-2	.	.	TGTGCCAGCAGTGGACAGGGAGGGACCGGGGAGCTGTTTTTT	CASSGQGGTGELFF
TRBV6-5	TRBJ2-7	.	.	TGTGCCAGCAGTTACTCGCTTAGCGAGCAGTACTTC	CASSYSLSEQYF
TRBV29-1	TRBJ2-1	.	.	TGCAGCGTTGAAGGCCGCAACGGAATAGATCGGTTCTTC	CSVEGRNGIDRFF
TRBV7-9	TRBJ2-5	.	.	TGTGCCAGCAGCTTAGGTATGGATAACCAAGAGACCCAGTACTTC	CASSLGMDNQETQYF
TRBV5-1	TRBJ1-2	once	.	TGCGCCAGCAGCCTCTCAGGGTATGGCTACACCTTC	CASSLSGYGYTF
TRBV5-4	TRBJ2-1	.	.	TGTGCCAGCAGCTATCCGGGACCGACGGACAATGAGCAGTTCTTC	CASSYPGPTDNEQFF
TRBV6-4	TRBJ2-7	.	.	TGTGCCTACCCAAAGCCGAACGAGCAGTACTTC	CAYPKPNEQYF
TRBV7-9	TRBJ2-7	.	.	TGTGCCAGCAGCCCGAGGACGGACTCCTACGAGCAGTACTTC	CASSPRTDSYEQYF
TRBV4-2	TRBJ2-1	.	TRBD2	TGTGCCAGCAGCCAAGATGGGGCTAGCGGGAGGTCAACCTCCTACAATGAGCAGTTCTTC	CASSQDGASGRSTSYNEQFF
TRBV18	TRBJ2-5	.	TRBD2	TGTGCCAGCTCACCAATGACTAGCGGTGCACAAGAGACCCAGTACTTC	CASSPMTSGAQETQYF
TRBV5-4	TRBJ2-1	.	TRBD1	TGTGCCAGCAGCCTCGGGACAGGGTCCTACAATGAGCAGTTCTTC	CASSLGTGSYNEQFF